Listed here are 14 T cell receptor beta chains from one sample, sequenced in a study of graft-versus-host responses after intestinal transplantation. Assay used: immunoSEQ multiplex PCR; TCRdb lists only in-frame clones, some missing. The repertoire has roughly 25,000 clones, roughly 90% of them found once; the top ten carry roughly 1.9%. The specimen was PBMCs, collected around 40 days after intestinal transplant. All receptors derive from a human patient who received an intestinal transplant, so some T cells may come from the graft donor.

This chain joins TRBV6-1 and TRBJ2-7; D is possibly TRBD1 (6 bases). This CDR3 is built from 13 residues. CDR1 is MNHNS and CDR2 is SASEGT in the germline V gene. The V end lost 6 bases, the J end lost 3 bases, and 12 bases lay between the germline ends. The CDR3 here is CASRDSLFYEQYF. DNA of the CDR3: TGTGCCAGCAGGGACAGCCTCTTCTACGAGCAGTACTTC.

The chain links TRBV7-9 to TRBJ2-2, with D unclear. The CDR3 is 12 amino acids. With 2 bases removed from V and 5 bases from J, the gap between germline ends came to 3 bases. CDR1 is SEHNR and CDR2 is FQNEAQ in the germline V gene (reference sequence). The CDR3 region has the DNA TGTGCCAGCAGCTTATCGACCGGGGAGCTGTTTTTT. This gives the protein CASSLSTGELFF.

This sequence joins TRBV11-1 and TRBJ2-3; D could derive from TRBD1 or TRBD2 (5 bases each). In germline, CDR1 is SGHAT, CDR2 FQDESV (reference sequence). The CDR3 extends over 17 amino acids. The V gene lost 2 bases and the J gene lost 2 bases, with 17 bases spanning the gap. CDR3 loop: CASSLLRLWDHTDTQYF. In DNA, the CDR3 is TGTGCCAGCAGCTTATTGAGGTTGTGGGACCACACAGATACGCAGTATTTT.

This sequence joins TRBV14 and TRBJ2-7; 9 bases map to TRBD1. V lost 4 bases, J lost 6 bases, and 7 bases stayed unmatched. Germline values: CDR1 SGHDN, CDR2 FVKESK. The CDR3 extends over 14 amino acids. The CDR3 sequence is CASSPDRGKPEQYF. The CDR3 DNA is TGTGCCAGCAGCCCGGACAGGGGTAAGCCCGAGCAGTACTTC. Full variable domain (missing parts from reference TRBV14 and TRBJ2-7): EAGVTQFPSHSVIEKGQTVTLRCDPISGHDNLYWYRRVMGKEIKFLLHFVKESKQDESGMPNNRFLAERTGGTYSTLKVQPAELEDSGVYFCASSPDRGKPEQYFGPGTRLTVT.

This clone was observed a single time. The chain couples TRBV4-3 to TRBJ2-1; D possibly uses TRBD1 or TRBD2 (7 bases each). Germline assignment: CDR1 LGHNA and CDR2 YSLEER. V was shortened by 1 base and J by 7 bases, with 17 bases between the two germline ends. This CDR3 has 16 residues. The CDR3 sequence: CASSQGSTGRVNEQFF. The DNA for the CDR3 is TGCGCCAGCAGCCAAGGTTCGACAGGGAGGGTGAATGAGCAGTTCTTC.

The chain is built from TRBV9 and TRBJ2-5; 7 bases fit TRBD1. Trimming took 4 bases from V and 5 from J; bases not matched to a gene: 14. Germline CDR1 SGDLS, CDR2 YYNGEE. The CDR3 runs to 16 residues. CDR3 sequence: CASSPPRTGTGETQYF. The CDR3 DNA sequence: TGTGCCAGCAGCCCACCCCGGACAGGAACGGGGGAGACCCAGTACTTC. Supplemented by reference TRBV9 and TRBJ2-5, the full variable domain reads DSGVTQTPKHLITATGQRVTLRCSPRSGDLSVYWYQQSLDQGLQFLIQYYNGEERAKGNILERFSAQQFPDLHSELNLSSLELGDSALYFCASSPPRTGTGETQYFGPGTRLLVL.

The chain joins TRBV28 to TRBJ2-5; 9 nucleotides agree with TRBD1. The CDR3 loop spans 15 amino acids. Germline V gives CDR1 MDHEN, CDR2 SYDVKM. V was clipped by 6 bases and J by 5 bases; unmatched bases: 10. The CDR3, as DNA: TGTGCCAGCAGAGACAGGGGGACCCCCACGGAGACCCAGTACTTC. It translates to CASRDRGTPTETQYF.

CDR3 DNA sequence: TGTGCCAGTGGGCGGAGTGAAAAACTGTTTTTT. Translating it yields CASGRSEKLFF. The chain uses TRBV6-5 and TRBJ1-4; the D is unclear. This CDR3 region has 11 residues. The germline V gene encodes CDR1 MNHEY and CDR2 SVGAGI. V dropped 9 bases and J dropped 7 bases, with 9 bases sitting between them.

The V and J genes are TRBV7-2 and TRBJ2-5; no firm D call. TRBJ2-7 explains the end of the DNA better; the J call may be wrong. This CDR3 has 15 amino acids. CDR1 is SGHTA and CDR2 is FQGNSA in the germline V gene. The CDR3 loop is CASSLDGLFSDEQYF. For the CDR3, the DNA is TGTGCCAGCAGCTTAGACGGCCTCTTCAGCGACGAGCAGTACTTC.

CDR3 nucleotide sequence: TGTGCCAGCAGATATACAGGGGACCTGAGCCAGCCCCAGCATTTT. Translation gives CASRYTGDLSQPQHF. The chain carries TRBV28 and TRBJ1-5, with 7 nucleotides matching TRBD1. CDR3 length equals 15 residues. The J segment lost 7 bases and the V segment lost 6 bases, leaving 12 bases of the junction unmatched. Germline CDR1 MDHEN, CDR2 SYDVKM.

This chain's CDR3 is CASSLGTGGSYEQYF. The CDR3 DNA follows: TGTGCCAGCAGCTTGGGGACAGGGGGCTCCTACGAGCAGTACTTC. J is TRBJ2-7 and V is TRBV5-4, with 10 bases that match TRBD1. This CDR3 is built from 15 residues. The J segment lost 0 bases and the V segment lost 0 bases, leaving 0 bases of the junction unmatched. Germline V gene lookup returns CDR1 SGHNT and CDR2 YYREEE (reference sequence).

This chain links TRBV5-6 with TRBJ2-5, with 7 bases identical to TRBD1. V gave up 3 bases and J gave up 2 bases; unmatched junction bases: 7. Germline V gives CDR1 SGHDT, CDR2 YYEEEE. CDR3 length: 15 amino acids. The CDR3 region is CASSWGTATQETQYF. The CDR3 region has the DNA TGTGCCAGCAGCTGGGGGACAGCCACACAAGAGACCCAGTACTTC.

This sequence joins TRBV27 and TRBJ2-5; D is unclear. Trimming stripped 3 bases from V and 4 bases from J, with 12 bases between. Germline V gene lookup returns CDR1 MNHEY and CDR2 SMNVEV (reference sequence). CDR3 length equals 14 residues. This chain's CDR3 is CASSFGLGGETQYF. Here the CDR3 DNA reads TGTGCCAGCAGTTTTGGGCTAGGCGGAGAGACCCAGTACTTC.

The count of this clone is one. This chain links TRBV12-5 with TRBJ2-2; TRBD1 might be the D (6 bases). The ends were cut back, 2 bases at V and 4 bases at J, with 11 bases in the middle. The CDR3 runs 15 residues. Germline V gene sequence: CDR1 LGHNT, CDR2 FRNRAP. The CDR3 here is CASGLMGAGTGELFF. CDR3 in DNA: TGTGCTAGTGGTTTGATGGGGGCAGGCACCGGGGAGCTGTTTTTT.